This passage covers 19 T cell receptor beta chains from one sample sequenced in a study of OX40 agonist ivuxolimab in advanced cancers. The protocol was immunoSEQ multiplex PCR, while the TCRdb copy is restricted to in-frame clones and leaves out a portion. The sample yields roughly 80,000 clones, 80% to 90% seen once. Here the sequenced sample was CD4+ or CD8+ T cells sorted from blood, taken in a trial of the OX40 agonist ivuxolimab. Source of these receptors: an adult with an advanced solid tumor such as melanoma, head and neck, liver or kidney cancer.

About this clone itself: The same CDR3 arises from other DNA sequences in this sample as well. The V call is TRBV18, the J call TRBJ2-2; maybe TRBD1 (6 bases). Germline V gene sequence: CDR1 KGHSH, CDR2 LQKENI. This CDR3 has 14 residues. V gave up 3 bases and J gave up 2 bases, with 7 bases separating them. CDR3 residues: CASSPDRNTGELFF. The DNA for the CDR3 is TGTGCCAGCTCACCGGACAGAAACACCGGGGAGCTGTTTTTT. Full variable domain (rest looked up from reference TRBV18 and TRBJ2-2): NAGVMQNPRHLVRRRGQEARLRCSPMKGHSHVYWYRQLPEEGLKFMVYLQKENIIDESGMPKERFSAEFPKEGPSILRIQQVVRGDSAAYFCASSPDRNTGELFFGEGSRLTVL.

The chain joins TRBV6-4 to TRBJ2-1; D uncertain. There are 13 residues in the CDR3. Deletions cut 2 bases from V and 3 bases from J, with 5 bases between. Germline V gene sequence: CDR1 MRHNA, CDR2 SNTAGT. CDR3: CASSDGFYNEQFF. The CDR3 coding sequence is TGTGCCAGCAGTGACGGCTTCTACAATGAGCAGTTCTTC.

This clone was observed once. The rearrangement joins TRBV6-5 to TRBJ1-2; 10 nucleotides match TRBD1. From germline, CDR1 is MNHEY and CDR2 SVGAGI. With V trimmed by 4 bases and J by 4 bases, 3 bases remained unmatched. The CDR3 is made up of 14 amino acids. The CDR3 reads CASSLGTGVYGYTF. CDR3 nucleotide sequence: TGTGCCAGCAGTTTGGGGACAGGGGTCTATGGCTACACCTTC.

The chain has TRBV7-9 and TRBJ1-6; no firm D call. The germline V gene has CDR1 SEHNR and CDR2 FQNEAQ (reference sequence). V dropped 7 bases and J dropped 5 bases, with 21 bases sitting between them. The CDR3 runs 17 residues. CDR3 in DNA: TGTGCCAGCACCGTATTACCCGGAAACAGCAATAATTCACCCCTCCACTTT. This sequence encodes CASTVLPGNSNNSPLHF.

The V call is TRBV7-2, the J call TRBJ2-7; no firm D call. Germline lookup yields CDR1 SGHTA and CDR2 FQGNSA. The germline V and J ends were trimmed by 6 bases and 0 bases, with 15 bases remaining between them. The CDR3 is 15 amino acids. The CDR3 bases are TGTGCCAGCAGGTCTCTAGGAGTGGGCTCCTACGAGCAGTACTTC. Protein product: CASRSLGVGSYEQYF. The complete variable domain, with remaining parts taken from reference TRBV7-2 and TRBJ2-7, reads GAGVSQSPSNKVTEKGKDVELRCDPISGHTALYWYRQSLGQGLEFLIYFQGNSAPDKSGLPSDRFSAERTGGSVSTLTIQRTQQEDSAVYLCASRSLGVGSYEQYFGPGTRLTVT.

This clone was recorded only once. CDR3 sequence reads: CASSWDSRSFTYEQYF. CDR3 nucleotides: TGTGCCAGCAGTTGGGATTCGAGGAGTTTCACCTACGAGCAGTACTTC. The genes are TRBV28 and TRBJ2-7; no clear D gene. Between the trimmed V and J ends, which lost 4 bases and 2 bases, there was a span of 18 bases. Germline V lookup: CDR1 MDHEN, CDR2 SYDVKM. This CDR3 has 16 amino acids.

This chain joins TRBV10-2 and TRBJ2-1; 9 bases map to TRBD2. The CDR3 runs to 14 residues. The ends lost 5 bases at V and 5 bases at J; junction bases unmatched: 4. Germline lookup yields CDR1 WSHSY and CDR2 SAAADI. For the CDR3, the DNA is TGCGCCAGCAGTCTAGCGGGACTGAACAATGAGCAGTTCTTC. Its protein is CASSLAGLNNEQFF.

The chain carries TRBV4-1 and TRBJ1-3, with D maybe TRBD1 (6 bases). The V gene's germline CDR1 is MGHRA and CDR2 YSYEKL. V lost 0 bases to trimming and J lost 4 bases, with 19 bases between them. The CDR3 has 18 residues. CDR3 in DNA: TGCGCCAGCAGCCAAGATATGGGGGGGGCTAAGAGGGGAAACACCATATATTTT. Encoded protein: CASSQDMGGAKRGNTIYF.

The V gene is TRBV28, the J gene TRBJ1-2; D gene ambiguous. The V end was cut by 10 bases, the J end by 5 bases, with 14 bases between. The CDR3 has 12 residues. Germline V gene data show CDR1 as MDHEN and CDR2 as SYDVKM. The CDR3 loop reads CATDKRPYGYTF. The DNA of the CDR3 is TGTGCCACCGACAAGAGACCTTATGGCTACACCTTC.

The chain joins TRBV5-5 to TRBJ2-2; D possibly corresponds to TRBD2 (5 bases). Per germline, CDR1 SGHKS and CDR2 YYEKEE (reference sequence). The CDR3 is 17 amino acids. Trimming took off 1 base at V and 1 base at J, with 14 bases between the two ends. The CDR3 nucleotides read TGTGCCAGCAGCTTGCGACGGGGTCAAAGGAACACCGGGGAGCTGTTTTTT. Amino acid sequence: CASSLRRGQRNTGELFF.

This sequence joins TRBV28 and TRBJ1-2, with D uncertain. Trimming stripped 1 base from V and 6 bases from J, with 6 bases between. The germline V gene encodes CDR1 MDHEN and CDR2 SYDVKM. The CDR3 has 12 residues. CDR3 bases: TGTGCCAGCAGTTTATTGGGAAATGGCTACACCTTC. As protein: CASSLLGNGYTF.

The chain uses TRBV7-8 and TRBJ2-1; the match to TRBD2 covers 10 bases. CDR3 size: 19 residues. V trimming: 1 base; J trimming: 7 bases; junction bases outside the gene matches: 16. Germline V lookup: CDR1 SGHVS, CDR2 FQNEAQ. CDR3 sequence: CASSLVVSGGYNILNEQFF. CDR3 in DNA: TGTGCCAGCAGCTTAGTAGTTAGCGGGGGGTATAACATTTTGAATGAGCAGTTCTTC.

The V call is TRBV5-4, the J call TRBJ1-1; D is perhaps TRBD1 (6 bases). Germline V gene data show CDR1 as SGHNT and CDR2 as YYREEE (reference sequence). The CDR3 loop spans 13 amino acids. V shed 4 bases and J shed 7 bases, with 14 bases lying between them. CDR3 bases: TGTGCCAGCAGCCCCGCCGGGACACTTGAAGCTTTCTTT. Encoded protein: CASSPAGTLEAFF. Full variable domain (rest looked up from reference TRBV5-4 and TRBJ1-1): ETGVTQSPTHLIKTRGQQVTLRCSSQSGHNTVSWYQQALGQGPQFIFQYYREEENGRGNFPPRFSGLQFPNYSSELNVNALELDDSALYLCASSPAGTLEAFFGQGTRLTVV.

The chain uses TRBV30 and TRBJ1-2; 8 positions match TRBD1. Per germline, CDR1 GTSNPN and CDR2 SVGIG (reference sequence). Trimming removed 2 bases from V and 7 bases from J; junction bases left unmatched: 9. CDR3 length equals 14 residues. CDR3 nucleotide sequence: TGTGCCTGGAGTATATGGACAGGGAGCGGTGGCTACACCTTC. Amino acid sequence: CAWSIWTGSGGYTF. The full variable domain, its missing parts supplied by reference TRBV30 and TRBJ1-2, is SQTIHQWPATLVQPVGSPLSLECTVEGTSNPNLYWYRQAAGRGLQLLFYSVGIGQISSEVPQNLSASRPQDRQFILSSKKLLLSDSGFYLCAWSIWTGSGGYTFGSGTRLTVV.

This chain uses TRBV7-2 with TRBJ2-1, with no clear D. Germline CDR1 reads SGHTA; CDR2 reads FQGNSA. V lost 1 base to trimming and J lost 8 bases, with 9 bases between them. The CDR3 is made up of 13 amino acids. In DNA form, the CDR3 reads TGTGCCAGCAGCTTAGGGCAGAGAGATGAGCAGTTCTTC. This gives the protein CASSLGQRDEQFF.

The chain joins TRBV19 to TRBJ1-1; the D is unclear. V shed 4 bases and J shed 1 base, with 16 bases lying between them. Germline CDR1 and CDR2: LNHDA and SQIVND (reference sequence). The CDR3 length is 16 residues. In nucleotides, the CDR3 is TGTGCCAGTAGTACTGCGACGGGAAATAAGAACACTGAAGCTTTCTTT. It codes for CASSTATGNKNTEAFF.

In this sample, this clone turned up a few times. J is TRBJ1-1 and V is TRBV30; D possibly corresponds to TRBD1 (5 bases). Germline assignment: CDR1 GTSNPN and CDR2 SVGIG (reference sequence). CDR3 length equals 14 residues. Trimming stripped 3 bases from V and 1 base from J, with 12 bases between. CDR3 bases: TGTGCCTGGAGGGACGGAGGACAGAACACTGAAGCTTTCTTT. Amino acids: CAWRDGGQNTEAFF.

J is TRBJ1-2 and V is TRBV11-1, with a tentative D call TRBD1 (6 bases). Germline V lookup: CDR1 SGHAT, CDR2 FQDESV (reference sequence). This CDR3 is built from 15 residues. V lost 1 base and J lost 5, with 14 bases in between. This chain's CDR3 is CASSLGQEIYYGYTF. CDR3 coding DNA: TGTGCCAGCAGCTTAGGACAGGAGATATATTATGGCTACACCTTC.

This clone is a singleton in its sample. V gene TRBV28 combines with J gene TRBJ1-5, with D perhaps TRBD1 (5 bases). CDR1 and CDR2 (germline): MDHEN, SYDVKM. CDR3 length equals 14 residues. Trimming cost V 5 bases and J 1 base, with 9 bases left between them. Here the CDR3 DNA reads TGTGCCAGCAGTAGGGCAGGGAGCAATCAGCCCCAGCATTTT. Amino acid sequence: CASSRAGSNQPQHF.